The 27 T cell receptor beta chains given below trace back to one sample, sequenced in a study of a mutant IDH1 vaccine in newly diagnosed glioma. Their specific antigens are unknown. The assay was immunoSEQ multiplex PCR, and TCRdb's table has in-frame clones only and misses some. The sample carries more than 35,000 clones, 65% to 85% recorded once. Noted time point: week 47, end of study. Alongside topical imiquimod, each dose of vaccine comprised 300 ug of mutant IDH1 20-mer peptide. Specimen: PBMCs, collected from a glioma patient whose treatment included an IDH1 peptide vaccine. The receptor source for this set is a man aged 35-49 years with glioma.

This clone is deemed medium-sized (0.01 to 0.1%). V gene TRBV7-9 combines with J gene TRBJ2-1, with D uncertain. The germline V gene has CDR1 SEHNR and CDR2 FQNEAQ (reference sequence). V gave up 1 base and J gave up 6 bases, with 10 bases separating them. CDR3 length: 14 amino acids. The CDR3: CASSLGPSINEQFF. CDR3 DNA: TGTGCCAGCAGCTTAGGCCCTTCCATCAATGAGCAGTTCTTC.

The chain links TRBV11-2 to TRBJ1-2; D uncertain. Germline CDR1 and CDR2: SGHAT and FQNNGV. CDR3 length: 14 amino acids. V was cut by 0 bases and J by 4 bases, with 9 bases left in between. The CDR3 DNA reads TGTGCCAGCAGCTTAGAAAGGGCCTCCTATGGCTACACCTTC. Amino acid sequence: CASSLERASYGYTF.

The count of this clone is one. The chain is built from TRBV6-5 and TRBJ2-5, with 9 bases matching TRBD1. This CDR3 is built from 13 residues. Germline CDR1 is MNHEY and CDR2 is SVGAGI. V lost 6 bases, J lost 2 bases, and 1 base stayed unmatched. The CDR3 loop is CASRQGAQETQYF. CDR3 bases: TGTGCCAGCAGACAGGGGGCTCAAGAGACCCAGTACTTC.

The table lists this clone with a few counts. V gene TRBV29-1 combines with J gene TRBJ2-7, with 9 bases matching TRBD2. CDR1 SQVTM and CDR2 ANQGSEA come from the germline V gene. V was clipped by 6 bases and J by 6 bases; unmatched bases: 9. The CDR3 runs to 13 residues. Here the CDR3 reads CSVLLAGAGEQYV. Here the CDR3 DNA reads TGCAGCGTCCTTTTAGCGGGAGCTGGCGAGCAGTACGTC.

This clone was counted a few times. V usage is TRBV29-1 and J usage is TRBJ1-4, with D tentatively TRBD1 (5 bases). CDR1 SQVTM and CDR2 ANQGSEA come from the germline V gene. The CDR3 is 12 amino acids. V lost 3 bases and J lost 4, with 6 bases in between. For the CDR3, the DNA is TGCAGCGTTGAGGACAATAATGAAAAACTGTTTTTT. The encoded protein is CSVEDNNEKLFF.

This clone was observed a handful of times. The chain links TRBV7-8 to TRBJ1-1; 7 positions agree with TRBD1. The length of the CDR3 is 14 residues. Unmatched junction bases numbered 2, after V lost 0 bases and J lost 4 bases. CDR1 and CDR2 from the germline V gene are SGHVS and FQNEAQ. The CDR3 nucleotides read TGTGCCAGCAGCTTAGCTACAGGGGTCACTGAAGCTTTCTTT. Its translation: CASSLATGVTEAFF.

The chain carries TRBV6-6 and TRBJ2-5; 7 bases match TRBD2. The trim removed 5 bases at V and 0 bases at J, leaving 0 bases unmatched. Germline CDR1 and CDR2: MNHNY and SVGAGI (reference sequence). The length of the CDR3 is 13 residues. Written as DNA, the CDR3 is TGTGCCAGCAGTCTAGCGGACCAAGAGACCCAGTACTTC. This codes for CASSLADQETQYF.

This clone was observed a few times. The rearrangement links TRBV27 to TRBJ2-1; 8 nucleotides match TRBD2. Per germline, CDR1 MNHEY and CDR2 SMNVEV (reference sequence). Germline trimming cut 5 bases from V and 5 bases from J; bases unmatched to any gene: 32. The CDR3 covers 23 residues. CDR3 residues: CASSLTIGGTSPIRPYIDNEQFF. In nucleotides, the CDR3 is TGTGCCAGCAGTCTGACGATTGGAGGGACTAGTCCCATCCGACCCTATATTGACAATGAGCAGTTCTTC.

The V and J genes are TRBV23-1 and TRBJ2-7; 9 bases line up with TRBD2. TRBV23-1 carries the ORF label, with uncertain function. V gave up 0 bases and J gave up 3 bases; unmatched junction bases: 6. The CDR3 is 16 amino acids. CDR3: CASSQSTSGFYYEQYV. DNA for the CDR3: TGCGCCAGCAGTCAATCGACTAGCGGTTTCTACTACGAGCAGTACGTC.

The chain has TRBV7-9 and TRBJ2-1, with 10 bases identical to TRBD1. Germline CDR1 is SEHNR and CDR2 is FQNEAQ (reference sequence). V lost 3 bases, J lost 4 bases, and 3 bases stayed unmatched. The length of the CDR3 is 15 residues. CDR3 DNA sequence: TGTGCCAGCAGCTTTCGGGACAGGGGATACAATGAGCAGTTCTTC. It codes for CASSFRDRGYNEQFF.

The rearrangement uses TRBV5-1 and TRBJ2-3; 9 bases align to TRBD2. This CDR3 comprises 16 residues. V dropped 3 bases and J dropped 2; count of bases not matched to a gene: 7. Per germline, CDR1 SGHRS and CDR2 YFSETQ. The DNA of the CDR3 is TGCGCCAGCAGCTCGCTCTCTAGCGGGATCACAGATACGCAGTATTTT. As protein: CASSSLSSGITDTQYF. Complete variable domain (other parts from reference TRBV5-1 and TRBJ2-3): KAGVTQTPRYLIKTRGQQVTLSCSPISGHRSVSWYQQTPGQGLQFLFEYFSETQRNKGNFPGRFSGRQFSNSRSEMNVSTLELGDSALYLCASSSLSSGITDTQYFGPGTRLTVL.

This chain links TRBV21-1 with TRBJ2-1. TRBV21-1 represents a pseudogene. The CDR3 extends over 13 amino acids. Here the CDR3 reads CASISPFGNEQFF. Here the CDR3 DNA reads TGTGCCAGCATCAGCCCCTTCGGCAATGAGCAGTTCTTC.

V is TRBV5-6 and J is TRBJ1-6, with 8 bases lining up with TRBD1. The V gene end was trimmed by 7 bases and the J gene end by 7 bases; junction bases not matched to a gene: 13. Germline-derived CDR1 and CDR2 are SGHDT and YYEEEE. The CDR3 has 16 amino acids. The CDR3 region has the DNA TGTGCCAGCGGAGCGGGGACAGGCTCTTCCAATTCACCCCTCCACTTT. Its protein product is CASGAGTGSSNSPLHF. Supplemented by reference TRBV5-6 and TRBJ1-6, the full variable domain reads DAGVTQSPTHLIKTRGQQVTLRCSPKSGHDTVSWYQQALGQGPQFIFQYYEEEERQRGNFPDRFSGHQFPNYSSELNVNALLLGDSALYLCASGAGTGSSNSPLHFGNGTRLTVT.

This clone was seen only a few times. The V and J genes are TRBV7-2 and TRBJ1-2; D gene ambiguous. Trimming cost V 1 base and J 0 bases, with 15 bases left between them. CDR1 and CDR2 (germline): SGHTA, FQGNSA. The CDR3 covers 17 residues. The CDR3 protein is CASSLGVLSEANYGYTF. CDR3 sequence (DNA): TGTGCCAGCAGCTTAGGGGTCCTGTCAGAAGCTAACTATGGCTACACCTTC. The full variable domain, rest sourced from reference TRBV7-2 and TRBJ1-2, is GAGVSQSPSNKVTEKGKDVELRCDPISGHTALYWYRQSLGQGLEFLIYFQGNSAPDKSGLPSDRFSAERTGGSVSTLTIQRTQQEDSAVYLCASSLGVLSEANYGYTFGSGTRLTVV.

The chain's CDR3 is CASRVGGQETQYF. For the CDR3, the DNA is TGTGCCAGCAGGGTGGGGGGCCAAGAGACCCAGTACTTC. The chain employs TRBV28 and TRBJ2-5, with TRBD2 as a possible D gene (6 bases). This CDR3 spans 13 amino acids. Trimming took off 6 bases at V and 1 base at J, with 9 bases between the two ends. The V gene's germline CDR1 is MDHEN and CDR2 SYDVKM.

The chain recombines TRBV10-1 with TRBJ2-7; the D gene is possibly TRBD1 (5 bases). Trimming stripped 6 bases from V and 2 bases from J, with 11 bases between. Germline CDR1 WNHNN, CDR2 SYGVQD (reference sequence). CDR3 length: 13 residues. The CDR3 sequence is CASSDSAAYEQYF. CDR3 coding DNA: TGCGCCAGCAGCGACAGTGCCGCCTACGAGCAGTACTTC.

This clone appeared a few times. J is TRBJ2-1 and V is TRBV5-4; D call uncertain. The CDR3 spans 11 residues. CDR1 is SGHNT, CDR2 YYREEE, per germline (reference sequence). V gave up 3 bases and J gave up 6 bases, with 4 bases separating them. This chain's CDR3 is CASSSRNEQFF. The CDR3 DNA is TGTGCCAGCAGCTCTCGCAATGAGCAGTTCTTC. Together with reference TRBV5-4 and TRBJ2-1, the CDR3 gives the full variable domain: ETGVTQSPTHLIKTRGQQVTLRCSSQSGHNTVSWYQQALGQGPQFIFQYYREEENGRGNFPPRFSGLQFPNYSSELNVNALELDDSALYLCASSSRNEQFFGPGTRLTVL.

This chain uses TRBV5-6 with TRBJ2-3, with D possibly being TRBD2 (6 bases). This CDR3 is 15 amino acids long. The germline V gene has CDR1 SGHDT and CDR2 YYEEEE. Deletions cut 1 base from V and 4 bases from J, with 13 bases between. CDR3 residues: CASSLYGGTPDTQYF. DNA of the CDR3: TGTGCCAGCAGCTTGTACGGCGGGACCCCAGATACGCAGTATTTT.

The chain recombines TRBV7-8 with TRBJ2-7; D possibly corresponds to TRBD1 (5 bases). Trimming removed 5 bases from V and 8 bases from J, with 16 bases in between. The length of the CDR3 is 13 residues. CDR1 and CDR2 from the germline V gene are SGHVS and FQNEAQ. CDR3 DNA sequence: TGTGCCAGCAGCCCAGGGCAGGGAACAAAGCAGTACTTC. Residues: CASSPGQGTKQYF.

The count of this clone is one. The chain recombines TRBV12-2 with TRBJ1-2; TRBD1 is the table's D call, not checked against the DNA. TRBV12-2 is a known pseudogene. This CDR3 is 15 amino acids long. The DNA of the CDR3 is TGTGCAAGTCGCTTACCACGGGACAGCGGACCCAATGCCACCTTC. This encodes CASRLPRDSGPNATF.

The chain joins TRBV27 to TRBJ2-7; D is unclear. This CDR3 is 16 amino acids long. V lost 2 bases to trimming and J lost 0 bases, with 14 bases between them. Germline V gene sequence: CDR1 MNHEY, CDR2 SMNVEV (reference sequence). As DNA, the CDR3 is TGTGCCAGCAGTTTAAGTAACAGCTTCTCCTCCTACGAGCAGTACGTC. Translating gives CASSLSNSFSSYEQYV.

The CDR3 DNA is TGTGCCAGCAGTCCCCGGCCCGACAGGGTGAACACTGAAGCTTTCTTT. Protein product: CASSPRPDRVNTEAFF. This chain connects TRBV27 to TRBJ1-1; 7 bases match TRBD1. Germline-derived CDR1 and CDR2 are MNHEY and SMNVEV (reference sequence). The ends lost 5 bases at V and 0 bases at J; junction bases unmatched: 9. The CDR3 totals 16 residues.

J is TRBJ1-1 and V is TRBV19; no definite D call. CDR1 is LNHDA and CDR2 is SQIVND in the germline V gene (reference sequence). The length of the CDR3 is 16 residues. V was pared by 6 bases and J by 0 bases, with 17 bases between. Written as DNA, the CDR3 is TGTGCCAGTAGAAGTAATCTAGACGGAATGAACACTGAAGCTTTCTTT. Translation: CASRSNLDGMNTEAFF.

This clone was recorded once. The chain couples TRBV28 to TRBJ1-1, with 7 bases identical to TRBD1. This CDR3 is built from 16 residues. The V gene end was trimmed by 6 bases and the J gene end by 1 base; junction bases not matched to a gene: 11. CDR1 is MDHEN, CDR2 SYDVKM, per germline. The CDR3 coding sequence is TGTGCCAGCAGGGACACAGGGGCCGGGGGGAACACTGAAGCTTTCTTT. The encoded protein is CASRDTGAGGNTEAFF.

This chain uses TRBV9 with TRBJ2-5; D might be TRBD2 (6 bases). The CDR3 length is 14 residues. From germline, CDR1 is SGDLS and CDR2 YYNGEE. Trimming stripped 5 bases from V and 0 bases from J, with 11 bases between. CDR3 sequence (DNA): TGTGCCAGCAGTCTTATAGCGGACCAAGAGACCCAGTACTTC. It yields the protein CASSLIADQETQYF.

This CDR3 reads CASSQVQGPNQPQHF. In DNA, the CDR3 is TGCGCCAGCAGCCAGGTACAGGGTCCCAATCAGCCCCAGCATTTT. This chain uses TRBV4-1 with TRBJ1-5; possibly TRBD1 for D (6 bases). The V gene's germline CDR1 is MGHRA and CDR2 YSYEKL. Trimming removed 3 bases at V and 3 bases at J, with 12 bases between. The CDR3 covers 15 residues.

The V gene is TRBV7-9, the J gene TRBJ2-6; no firm D call. The CDR3 runs 18 residues. Trimming pared 0 bases from V and 0 bases from J, leaving 12 bases between. Germline V CDR1 and CDR2: SEHNR, FQNEAQ (reference sequence). Written as DNA, the CDR3 is TGTGCCAGCAGCTTAGCGCAACAGAACCCCTCTGGGGCCAACGTCCTGACTTTC. Translation gives CASSLAQQNPSGANVLTF.